This TCR beta chain was sequenced in a study of identical twins. The study's findings and limits: Modeled out-of-frame TCR alpha sharing in monozygotic twins fell below observed levels. Conclusions rested on cross-sectional statistics rather than following the same donors.

There are 17 residues in the CDR3. Germline CDR1 is SGHVS and CDR2 is FQNEAQ. A universal primer binding site was introduced by template switching. The final cDNA contained unique molecular identifiers. TCRdb analysed the 5' RACE reads with MiXCR anew, one entry per CDR3 protein. The top ten hold around 1.5% of the sample, which has about 890,000 distinct CDR3 sequences, approximately 13% seen once. On this clonotype itself: What it binds is unknown. Its ends do not fully match the called genes, so a read error is possible.

The same sample was also studied in work on yellow fever vaccine responses in identical twins. That investigation notes: As reported, the vaccine T cell response of twins seemed partly convergent and partly personalized.

The sequenced sample consisted of PBMCs. The sequence came from a woman aged 18-29 years in good health. J is TRBJ2-1 and V is TRBV7-8; 7 bases fit TRBD2. The CDR3 spells CASSLATVGGSLNGQFF. CDR3 DNA sequence: TGTGCCAGCAGCTTAGCGACAGTAGGCGGGAGTTTGAATGGGCAGTTCTTC. Variable domain in full (rest from reference TRBV7-8 and TRBJ2-1): GAGVSQSPRYKVAKRGQDVALRCDPISGHVSLFWYQQALGQGPEFLTYFQNEAQLDKSGLPSDRFFAERPEGSVSTLKIQRTQQEDSAVYLCASSLATVGGSLNGQFFGPGTRLTVL.